This entry is about one T cell receptor beta chain. Blood was drawn (roughly 6 milliliters of peripheral blood) at each of two time points. Template was genomic DNA; TCR beta CDR3 amplified in two multiplex PCR rounds. First-round PCR employed TRBV- and TRBJ-specific primers for each gene. Each CDR3 protein is one row after TCRdb ran MiXCR on the multiplex PCR reads. Of about 35,000 distinct CDR3 sequences listed, about 34% are singletons. The sample originates from a study of prognosis after radiotherapy for stage I lung cancer. Study-level information: Receipt of concurrent therapy with stereotactic body radiotherapy occurred in no patient. Four patients had distant metastases at a median of about seven months after radiotherapy, and some 16 showed no significant progression.

Per germline, CDR1 DFQATT and CDR2 SNEGSKA (reference sequence). The V end was cut by 0 bases, the J end by 11 bases, with 18 bases between. This CDR3 region has 14 residues. This chain connects TRBV20-1 to TRBJ2-3, with D maybe TRBD2 (5 bases). Specimen: PBMCs, collected before or after stereotactic body radiation therapy (not recorded which). The TCR sequence derives from a donor aged 50 or older with non-small cell lung cancer. CDR3 amino acids: CSARDRRRNYEQYF. The CDR3 region has the DNA TGCAGTGCTAGAGACCGACGGAGGAACTACGAGCAGTATTTT.